This TCR beta chain derives from a study of tumor-infiltrating lymphocytes in primary liver carcinoma. Overall study: Productive TCRbeta read yields ran from roughly 3.9 to 6.8 million per sample and were similar between tissues. Study results and limitations: Tumor-adjacent and tumor-blood pairs overlapped less than tumor region pairs did.

Priming with a constant-region primer yielded TCR beta cDNA from about 540 ng total RNA. ARM-PCR, slightly modified, supplied the TCR beta libraries through three nested multiplex PCR rounds. Primers for the first two PCR rounds were TRBV1-TRBV30 forward primers and a C-beta reverse primer (roughly 10 cycles per round). TCRdb redid the calling of the multiplex PCR reads with MiXCR, one entry per CDR3 protein. Seen here are around 100,000 distinct CDR3 sequences, around 63% observed once, and the top ten hold 9.5%. Investigators took RNA and DNA out together from about 21-30 mg of unsorted bulk tissue. Notes on this clonotype: The antigen is unknown. This CDR3 is missing its conserved last phenylalanine or tryptophan, likely due to a read error. The DNA is omitted, as the CDR3 cannot be located on it reliably, and the CDR3 follows TCRdb's listing.

Germline-derived CDR1 and CDR2 are MNHEY and SVGAGI. 12 amino acids form the CDR3, both terminal residues included. This receptor was obtained from a woman in her fifties or sixties with primary liver carcinoma and hepatitis B virus infection. The genes are TRBV6-5 and TRBJ1-4; the D call TRBD1 from the table was never checked on the DNA. Material: liver tumor tissue from sampling region 5. Regarding subset: tumor region T5, tumor centre. The CDR3 here is CASSTGRKKLFS.